One sample yielded the 27 T cell receptor beta chains listed below, sequenced in a study of T cells after yellow fever vaccination. One entry per CDR3 protein results from TCRdb running MiXCR on the 5' RACE reads. The top ten hold more than 2.5% of the sample, which has about 160,000 distinct CDR3 sequences, around 7.3% seen once. The sequences come from CD4+ T cells sorted from PBMCs, collected less than 6 days after the first yellow fever vaccination. These receptors came from a man between 18 and 29 years old who received the YFV17D yellow fever vaccine.

Many counts were recorded for this clonotype. This chain links TRBV6-5 with TRBJ2-7, with unresolved D. The CDR3 has 15 residues. Trimming cost V 8 bases and J 0 bases, with 17 bases left between them. Germline V gene data show CDR1 as MNHEY and CDR2 as SVGAGI. CDR3 residues: CASRWAGANSYEQYF. The DNA for the CDR3 is TGTGCCAGCCGGTGGGCAGGTGCCAACTCCTACGAGCAGTACTTC.

The chain has TRBV18 and TRBJ2-7; no reliable D call. This CDR3 comprises 13 residues. Trimming shortened V by 2 bases and J by 4 bases, and 9 bases separated the two germline ends. The germline V gene has CDR1 KGHSH and CDR2 LQKENI. CDR3 loop: CASSPGGLYEQYV. The CDR3 nucleotides read TGTGCCAGCTCACCAGGTGGTCTGTACGAGCAGTACGTC.

This clonotype has more than one count but fewer than ten. This chain connects TRBV5-5 to TRBJ1-5; possibly TRBD1 for D (6 bases). Trimming took off 4 bases at V and 2 bases at J, with 19 bases between the two ends. This CDR3 has 17 amino acids. The germline V gene encodes CDR1 SGHKS and CDR2 YYEKEE (reference sequence). The DNA for the CDR3 is TGTGCCAGCAGCCTGAGGACAGCCGACAATGGCAATCAGCCCCAGCATTTT. It is translated as CASSLRTADNGNQPQHF. The full variable domain, with the rest looked up from reference TRBV5-5 and TRBJ1-5, is DAGVTQSPTHLIKTRGQQVTLRCSPISGHKSVSWYQQVLGQGPQFIFQYYEKEERGRGNFPDRFSARQFPNYSSELNVNALLLGDSALYLCASSLRTADNGNQPQHFGDGTRLSIL.

This clonotype appeared many times. The chain employs TRBV5-1 and TRBJ2-4; D ambiguous. CDR3 size: 13 residues. With 0 bases removed from V and 7 bases from J, the gap between germline ends came to 8 bases. Germline assignment: CDR1 SGHRS and CDR2 YFSETQ. As DNA, the CDR3 is TGCGCCAGCAGCTTGGGAGTACGTAACATTCAGTACTTC. This gives the protein CASSLGVRNIQYF. The full variable domain, with the rest looked up from reference TRBV5-1 and TRBJ2-4, is KAGVTQTPRYLIKTRGQQVTLSCSPISGHRSVSWYQQTPGQGLQFLFEYFSETQRNKGNFPGRFSGRQFSNSRSEMNVSTLELGDSALYLCASSLGVRNIQYFGAGTRLSVL.

This chain links TRBV20-1 with TRBJ1-3; 10 bases agree with TRBD1. This CDR3 is built from 13 residues. V lost 5 bases and J lost 6; bases outside the gene matches: 4. CDR1 DFQATT and CDR2 SNEGSKA come from the germline V gene (reference sequence). CDR3 residues: CSAGGQGVNTIYF. The CDR3 DNA is TGCAGTGCTGGCGGACAGGGGGTAAACACCATATATTTT.

This clonotype was counted ten times or more. V usage is TRBV21-1 and J usage is TRBJ2-7; TRBD2 is taken as the D call from the table, unchecked against the DNA. TRBV21-1 corresponds to a pseudogene. The CDR3 is made up of 17 amino acids. Here the CDR3 reads CASSKDETSGGWYEQYV. The CDR3 DNA reads as TGTGCCAGCAGCAAAGATGAGACTAGCGGGGGGTGGTACGAGCAGTACGTC.

This clonotype was picked up many times. The CDR3 is CASSERVSSPLHF. DNA of the CDR3: TGTGCCAGCAGTGAAAGGGTATCTTCACCCCTCCACTTT. This sequence joins TRBV2 and TRBJ1-6, with D hard to call. The CDR3 runs 13 residues. V was shortened by 2 bases and J by 9 bases, with 8 bases between the two germline ends. The germline V gene has CDR1 SNHLY and CDR2 FYNNEI. The whole variable domain, remainder taken from reference TRBV2 and TRBJ1-6, is EPEVTQTPSHQVTQMGQEVILRCVPISNHLYFYWYRQILGQKVEFLVSFYNNEISEKSEIFDDQFSVERPDGSNFTLKIRSTKLEDSAMYFCASSERVSSPLHFGNGTRLTVT.

This clonotype was found many times. The J gene is TRBJ2-5, the V gene TRBV20-1; TRBD2 matches 7 bases. Germline V gene data show CDR1 as DFQATT and CDR2 as SNEGSKA (reference sequence). This CDR3 has 15 residues. After removal of 3 bases from V and 0 bases from J, the junction contained 7 bases not matched to a gene. The CDR3 loop reads CSARTERGDQETQYF. CDR3 nucleotide sequence: TGCAGTGCTAGGACGGAGCGGGGAGACCAAGAGACCCAGTACTTC.

This clonotype was found many times. V gene TRBV7-2 combines with J gene TRBJ1-3, with 10 bases that match TRBD1. Germline V gene lookup returns CDR1 SGHTA and CDR2 FQGNSA. V shed 5 bases and J 3 bases; nucleotides not matched to a gene: 4. This CDR3 region has 15 residues. CDR3 coding DNA: TGTGCCAGCAGCCCTGACAGGGGGCATGGAAACACCATATATTTT. Translating it yields CASSPDRGHGNTIYF.

This clonotype was seen ten or more times. The chain links TRBV7-8 to TRBJ2-1, with D perhaps TRBD1 (6 bases). Deletions cut 1 base from V and 7 bases from J, with 14 bases between. There are 15 residues in the CDR3. Per germline, CDR1 SGHVS and CDR2 FQNEAQ. CDR3 loop: CASSLERRDTNEQFF. In DNA, the CDR3 is TGTGCCAGCAGCTTAGAGCGCCGGGACACGAATGAGCAGTTCTTC.

This clonotype was counted at least ten times. The rearrangement joins TRBV7-9 to TRBJ1-3; D gene uncertain. This CDR3 is built from 15 residues. Germline V gene lookup returns CDR1 SEHNR and CDR2 FQNEAQ (reference sequence). Trimming stripped 5 bases from V and 0 bases from J, with 11 bases between. The CDR3 coding sequence is TGTGCCAGCAGCCCGGGCAGGAGCTCTGGAAACACCATATATTTT. It specifies CASSPGRSSGNTIYF.

Details on this clonotype: A read error may explain this, as a much larger clone is one base away. This chain connects TRBV6-6 to TRBJ2-7; D not resolved. Trimming stripped 8 bases from V and 3 bases from J, with 8 bases between. This CDR3 has 11 amino acids. Germline values: CDR1 MNHNY, CDR2 SVGAGI (reference sequence). The CDR3, as DNA: TGTGCCAGCGGAACCTACTACGAGCAGTACTTC. This codes for CASGTYYEQYF.

This clonotype occurred a few times. V is TRBV5-4 and J is TRBJ2-3; D remains ambiguous. V was shortened by 3 bases and J by 0 bases, with 20 bases between the two germline ends. In germline, CDR1 is SGHNT, CDR2 YYREEE (reference sequence). This CDR3 is built from 18 residues. CDR3: CASSSHFMESSSTDTQYF. The CDR3 DNA is TGTGCCAGCAGCTCCCACTTTATGGAGTCCTCTAGCACAGATACGCAGTATTTT.

At least ten counts were recorded for this clonotype. The J gene is TRBJ2-2, the V gene TRBV5-6, with TRBD2 matching over 13 bases. The germline gives CDR1 SGHDT, CDR2 YYEEEE. The ends lost 4 bases at V and 5 bases at J; junction bases unmatched: 8. The CDR3 runs 17 residues. The CDR3: CASSTRTSGGRTGELFF. The DNA for the CDR3 is TGTGCCAGCAGCACTCGGACTAGCGGGGGACGTACCGGGGAGCTGTTTTTT.

This rearrangement joins TRBV4-1 to TRBJ1-1; the match to TRBD1 covers 8 bases. With V trimmed by 2 bases and J by 11 bases, 10 bases remained unmatched. Germline CDR1 is MGHRA and CDR2 is YSYEKL. The CDR3 is 14 residues long. The CDR3 protein is CASSQQGALVGAFF. CDR3 nucleotide sequence: TGCGCCAGCAGCCAACAGGGGGCGTTAGTCGGCGCTTTCTTT.

The chain recombines TRBV7-9 with TRBJ1-3; D unresolved. The ends were cut back, 6 bases at V and 4 bases at J, with 10 bases in the middle. CDR1 SEHNR and CDR2 FQNEAQ come from the germline V gene (reference sequence). This CDR3 spans 13 amino acids. The CDR3 DNA sequence: TGTGCCAGCAGACTAACCACAGGAAACACCATATATTTT. This codes for CASRLTTGNTIYF.

Only a few counts were recorded for this clonotype. The gene calls are TRBV10-3 and TRBJ1-5; the match to TRBD1 covers 8 bases. The CDR3 covers 14 residues. Germline CDR1 reads ENHRY; CDR2 reads SYGVKD. Germline trimming cut 8 bases from V and 7 bases from J; bases unmatched to any gene: 10. CDR3 nucleotide sequence: TGTGCCATCTCTGAGACAGGGGCGGTCCAGCCCCAGCATTTT. Its protein is CAISETGAVQPQHF.

This clonotype has at least ten counts. This chain joins TRBV10-3 and TRBJ1-2; D gene uncertain. The CDR3 contains 13 residues. V gave up 3 bases and J gave up 13 bases, with 18 bases separating them. CDR1 ENHRY and CDR2 SYGVKD come from the germline V gene. For the CDR3, the DNA is TGTGCCATCAGTGACATGCAGCAGCAGGCGGGCACCTTC. It encodes CAISDMQQQAGTF.

This clonotype was recorded at least ten times. The chain carries TRBV7-2 and TRBJ2-4; no definite D call. Trimming took 4 bases from V and 6 from J, leaving 7 bases between them. Germline V lookup: CDR1 SGHTA, CDR2 FQGNSA. The CDR3 consists of 12 residues. The CDR3 loop reads CASSSLGNIQYF. CDR3 DNA: TGTGCCAGCAGCTCCCTCGGAAACATTCAGTACTTC.

This clonotype was counted ten times or more. The chain combines TRBV28 with TRBJ2-5; D may correspond to TRBD1 or TRBD2 (5 bases each). The CDR3 loop spans 12 amino acids. V lost 7 bases and J 7 bases, leaving 13 bases between the germline ends. The germline V gene encodes CDR1 MDHEN and CDR2 SYDVKM. CDR3 nucleotides: TGTGCCAGCATAGGGACCGCAGGGACCCAGTACTTC. It translates to CASIGTAGTQYF.

This clonotype was seen ten or more times. The J gene is TRBJ2-5, the V gene TRBV20-1; D uncertain. The CDR3 spans 12 residues. V gave up 6 bases and J gave up 5 bases, with 13 bases separating them. Germline loops: CDR1 DFQATT, CDR2 SNEGSKA (reference sequence). The CDR3 is CSASADVETQYF. CDR3 DNA: TGCAGTGCATCAGCTGATGTGGAGACCCAGTACTTC.

Only a few counts were recorded for this clonotype. This chain uses TRBV29-1 with TRBJ1-4; D call uncertain. Per germline, CDR1 SQVTM and CDR2 ANQGSEA. V lost 5 bases to trimming and J lost 8 bases, with 15 bases between them. The CDR3 is 13 amino acids. The CDR3 DNA reads TGCAGCGTTCGGGCCACTCCAGGCGAAAAACTGTTTTTT. Encoded protein: CSVRATPGEKLFF. The full variable domain, rest sourced from reference TRBV29-1 and TRBJ1-4, is SAVISQKPSRDICQRGTSLTIQCQVDSQVTMMFWYRQQPGQSLTLIATANQGSEATYESGFVIDKFPISRPNLTFSTLTVSNMSPEDSSIYLCSVRATPGEKLFFGSGTQLSVL.

This clonotype appeared a few times. This rearrangement joins TRBV4-2 to TRBJ2-3, with D tentatively TRBD2 (6 bases). This CDR3 is 12 amino acids long. Germline CDR1 reads LGHNA; CDR2 reads YNFKEQ. The V end lost 4 bases, the J end lost 8 bases, and 10 bases lay between the germline ends. Here the CDR3 reads CASSPRGFTQYF. For the CDR3, the DNA is TGTGCCAGCAGCCCGCGGGGCTTTACGCAGTATTTT.

The table lists this clonotype with many counts. The chain is built from TRBV4-1 and TRBJ2-2; D is unresolved. Trimming pared 8 bases from V and 6 bases from J, leaving 16 bases between. This CDR3 comprises 14 residues. Germline CDR1 reads MGHRA; CDR2 reads YSYEKL. The CDR3 protein is CASGSSLGPGELFF. CDR3 nucleotide sequence: TGCGCCAGCGGGTCGAGCCTGGGCCCCGGGGAGCTGTTTTTT.

At least ten counts were recorded for this clonotype. This chain links TRBV5-6 with TRBJ1-5, with TRBD1 as a possible D gene (5 bases). Between the trimmed V and J ends, which lost 1 base and 7 bases, there was a span of 15 bases. In germline, CDR1 is SGHDT, CDR2 YYEEEE. The CDR3 spans 15 residues. CDR3 amino acids: CASSLRRQGGQPQHF. The CDR3 region has the DNA TGTGCCAGCAGCTTGCGCCGGCAGGGTGGACAGCCCCAGCATTTT.

V and J are TRBV20-1 and TRBJ2-1, with 7 bases matching TRBD1. From germline, CDR1 is DFQATT and CDR2 SNEGSKA (reference sequence). The CDR3 runs 14 residues. With 6 bases clipped from V and 2 bases from J, the junction kept 7 bases outside the gene matches. The CDR3 coding sequence is TGCAGTGCCAACACCGGGACAGCCTACAATGAGCAGTTCTTC. The encoded protein is CSANTGTAYNEQFF.

This clonotype was seen many times. V is TRBV6-5 and J is TRBJ2-1; D remains ambiguous. The germline gives CDR1 MNHEY, CDR2 SVGAGI. Trimming stripped 2 bases from V and 5 bases from J, with 1 base between. The CDR3 consists of 11 residues. Written as DNA, the CDR3 is TGTGCCAGCAGTTACAACAATGAGCAGTTCTTC. This translates into CASSYNNEQFF.